This note documents a single TCR beta chain sequence. Its target is not known. Unsorted samples used tens of millions of PBMCs for genomic DNA. The data stem from a study of shared clonotypes between healthy human individuals. Findings of the study overall: Expectations were that clonotype sharing among donors would be affected by sequencing depth.

At a deep level, the assay was run. Clones were sequenced by immunoSEQ multiplex PCR, and TCRdb holds only the in-frame ones, with some missing. The table includes fewer than 500,000 clones, 60% to 80% detected once. The receptor was derived from a woman in her 40s in good health. Some clones in this sample may be carry-over from other donors' samples. The sequenced sample was PBMCs.

The CDR3 region is CAISYSSGQGSGYTF. In DNA, the CDR3 is TGTGCCATCAGTTACTCTTCGGGACAGGGTAGTGGCTACACCTTC. The chain is built from TRBV10-3 and TRBJ1-2; 9 nucleotides align to TRBD1. The V and J ends lost 5 bases and 7 bases, in that order; junction bases with no gene match: 11. The CDR3 is 15 residues long. Per germline, CDR1 ENHRY and CDR2 SYGVKD.